The T cell receptor beta chain described here comes from a study of CD8+ T cells in alopecia areata. Trimming took 2 bases from V and 4 from J, leaving 12 bases between them. Per the germline V gene, CDR1 is SGHDN and CDR2 is FVKESK. The CDR3 extends over 16 amino acids. Extraction and reverse transcription of RNA yielded cDNA as the sequencing template. Clones were read by immunoSEQ multiplex PCR, and TCRdb kept only the in-frame ones, dropping some. Of under 200,000 clones in the sample, less than 70% were seen once. Treatment meaning: oral pan-JAK inhibitor, 5-10 mg twice daily. Peripheral blood, together with lesional scalp punch biopsies, was collected from alopecia areata patients.

V gene TRBV14 combines with J gene TRBJ2-6; weak D call: TRBD1 (6 bases). Sequencing was performed on CD4+ T cells sorted from blood, taken at week 24, from a patient treated with tofacitinib. The TCR was taken from a human donor with alopecia areata. The CDR3 reads CASSQHRAAGANVLTF. The CDR3 coding sequence is TGTGCCAGCAGCCAACACAGGGCTGCAGGGGCCAACGTCCTGACTTTC.